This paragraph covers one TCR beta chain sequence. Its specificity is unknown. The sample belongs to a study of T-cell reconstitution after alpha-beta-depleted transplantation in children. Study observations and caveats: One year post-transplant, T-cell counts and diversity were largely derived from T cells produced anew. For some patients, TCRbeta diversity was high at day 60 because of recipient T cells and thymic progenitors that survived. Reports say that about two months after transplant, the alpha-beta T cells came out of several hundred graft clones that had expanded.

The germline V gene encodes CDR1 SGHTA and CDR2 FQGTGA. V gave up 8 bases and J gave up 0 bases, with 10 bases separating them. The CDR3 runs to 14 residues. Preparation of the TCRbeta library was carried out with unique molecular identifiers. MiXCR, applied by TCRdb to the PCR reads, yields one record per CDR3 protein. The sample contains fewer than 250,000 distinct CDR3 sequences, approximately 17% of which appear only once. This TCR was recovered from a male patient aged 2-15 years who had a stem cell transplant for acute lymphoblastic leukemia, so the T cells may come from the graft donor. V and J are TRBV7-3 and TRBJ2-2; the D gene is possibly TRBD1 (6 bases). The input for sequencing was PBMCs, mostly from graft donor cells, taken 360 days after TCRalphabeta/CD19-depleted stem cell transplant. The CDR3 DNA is TGTGCCAGCGGCCGGGACACGAACACCGGGGAGCTGTTTTTT. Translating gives CASGRDTNTGELFF.